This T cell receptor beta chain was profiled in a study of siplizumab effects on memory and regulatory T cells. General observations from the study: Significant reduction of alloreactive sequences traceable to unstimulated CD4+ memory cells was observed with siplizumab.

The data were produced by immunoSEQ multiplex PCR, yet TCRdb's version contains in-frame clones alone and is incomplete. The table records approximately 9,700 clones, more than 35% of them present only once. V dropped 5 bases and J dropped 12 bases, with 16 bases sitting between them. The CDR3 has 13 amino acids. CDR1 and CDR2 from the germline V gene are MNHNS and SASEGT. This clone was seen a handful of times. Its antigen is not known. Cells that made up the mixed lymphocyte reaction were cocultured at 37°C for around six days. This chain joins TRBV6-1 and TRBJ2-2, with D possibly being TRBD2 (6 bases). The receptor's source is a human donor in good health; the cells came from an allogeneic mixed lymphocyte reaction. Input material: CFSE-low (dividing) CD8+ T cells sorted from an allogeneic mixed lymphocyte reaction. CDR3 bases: TGTGCCAGCAGTTATGGTGGCGGGGCTCAGCTGTTTTTT. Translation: CASSYGGGAQLFF.